A selection of T cell receptor beta chains follows, all from one sample in a study of cytomegalovirus exposure and HLA in healthy donors. This table comes from immunoSEQ multiplex PCR, and its TCRdb copy is limited to in-frame clones, with some not included. The sample yields 100,000 to 150,000 clones, around 81% seen once. The source material was PBMCs. The receptors were gathered from a man younger than 30 in good health and CMV-seronegative. CDR3s include the opening cysteine and the closing phenylalanine or tryptophan. D genes are given only for firm matches. A row's size may be missing; if present it is once, few, many or a size class.

abundance: -
d_gene: -
j_gene: TRBJ1-5
v_gene: TRBV25-1
CDR3nt: TGTGCCAGCAGTCAAGGGGATATTCAGCCCCAGCATTTT
CDR3aa: CASSQGDIQPQHF

abundance: -
d_gene: TRBD1
j_gene: TRBJ1-1
v_gene: TRBV9
CDR3nt: TGTGCCAGCAGCGTTTTTACAGGGGCCACTGAAGCTTTCTTT
CDR3aa: CASSVFTGATEAFF

abundance: -
d_gene: -
j_gene: TRBJ2-7
v_gene: TRBV2
CDR3nt: TGTGCCAGCAGTGAAGCGTACAGACCGTCCTACGAGCAGTACTTC
CDR3aa: CASSEAYRPSYEQYF

abundance: -
d_gene: TRBD2
j_gene: TRBJ2-5
v_gene: TRBV28
CDR3nt: TGTGCCAGCAGTTTACCGGGACTAGCAGGGGAGACCCAGTACTTC
CDR3aa: CASSLPGLAGETQYF

abundance: once
d_gene: TRBD1
j_gene: TRBJ2-7
v_gene: TRBV19
CDR3nt: TGTGCCAGTAGTATAGTTGGGACAGGGGTTCGGTACGAGCAGTACTTC
CDR3aa: CASSIVGTGVRYEQYF

abundance: -
d_gene: TRBD1
j_gene: TRBJ2-1
v_gene: TRBV2
CDR3nt: TGTGCCAGCAGTGCAGGGGGCAGTGAGCAGTTCTTC
CDR3aa: CASSAGGSEQFF

abundance: -
d_gene: TRBD1
j_gene: TRBJ2-4
v_gene: TRBV19
CDR3nt: TGTGCCAGTACCTCGGGGGTACTTCCCGGGACAGGAGCCCCGAAAAAAAACATTCAGTACTTC
CDR3aa: CASTSGVLPGTGAPKKNIQYF

abundance: -
d_gene: -
j_gene: TRBJ1-2
v_gene: TRBV2
CDR3nt: TGTGCCAGCAGTGAAACAGATCAGCCCTATGGCTACACCTTC
CDR3aa: CASSETDQPYGYTF

abundance: -
d_gene: TRBD2
j_gene: TRBJ2-7
v_gene: TRBV7-2
CDR3nt: TGTGCCAGCAGCCTGAGCGGGGCTACCTACGAGCAGTACTTC
CDR3aa: CASSLSGATYEQYF

abundance: -
d_gene: -
j_gene: TRBJ2-7
v_gene: TRBV20-1
CDR3nt: TGCAGTGCTCTGAGGGGGGAGCAGTACTTC
CDR3aa: CSALRGEQYF

abundance: -
d_gene: TRBD1
j_gene: TRBJ1-2
v_gene: TRBV29-1
CDR3nt: TGCAGCGTTGTAGGTCAGGGGGATGGCTACACCTTC
CDR3aa: CSVVGQGDGYTF

abundance: -
d_gene: -
j_gene: TRBJ1-2
v_gene: TRBV25-1
CDR3nt: TGTTGCCCCACAGCTGGCTATGGCTACACCTTC
CDR3aa: CCPTAGYGYTF

abundance: -
d_gene: -
j_gene: TRBJ1-2
v_gene: TRBV30
CDR3nt: TGTGCCTGGAGGGGGGGAGGGGGAAATGGCTACACCTTC
CDR3aa: CAWRGGGGNGYTF